This TCR beta chain was documented in a study of cytomegalovirus exposure and HLA in healthy donors. On this clone itself: The antigen remains undetermined.

Looked up from germline, CDR1 is MNHEY and CDR2 is SVGAGI. CDR3 size: 14 residues. J lost 7 bases, V lost 2 bases, and 4 bases had no gene match. Each of the donors was a healthy bone marrow donor. The primer mix had 60 Vbeta and 13 Jbeta primers. Profiling relied on immunoSEQ multiplex PCR, and the TCRdb table lists in-frame clones only, not all of them. Among roughly 180,000 clones listed, more than 75% were seen once. Whole-study results and caveats: It was reported in a later analysis that an Asian-associated ancestry cluster showed fewer N-insertions than the approximately 690-donor mean. When analyzed later, a missense DCLRE1C variant was found to be linked to TCR beta V- and J-gene trimming.

The rearrangement uses TRBV6-5 and TRBJ1-5; TRBD1 matches at 8 bases. Sequencing used PBMCs. This TCR was recovered from a woman in her twenties or thirties in good health and CMV-seropositive. DNA of the CDR3: TGTGCCAGCAGTTACGGACAGGGACGGCAGCCCCAGCATTTT. It translates to CASSYGQGRQPQHF.